Each of the 4 T cell receptor beta chains below was sequenced from the same sample in a study of T-cell reconstitution after alpha-beta-depleted transplantation in children. Unique molecular identifiers were incorporated when the TCRbeta library was constructed. From the PCR reads, TCRdb called clonotypes with MiXCR, one entry per CDR3 protein. The repertoire holds roughly 310,000 distinct CDR3 sequences, around 25% seen once, with about 10% in the top ten. Material: PBMCs, mostly from graft donor cells, obtained 180 days after TCRalphabeta/CD19-depleted stem cell transplant. Receptors were obtained from a male patient under 18 who had a stem cell transplant for acute lymphoblastic leukemia, so the T cells may come from the graft donor.

The table lists this clonotype with a few counts. V and J are TRBV6-1 and TRBJ1-2; TRBD1 agrees at 8 bases. The CDR3 runs 13 residues. CDR1 and CDR2 from the germline V gene are MNHNS and SASEGT. With V trimmed by 8 bases and J by 7 bases, 9 bases remained unmatched. Here the CDR3 DNA reads TGTGCCAGCGACGAGACAGGGGAAGGTGGCTACACCTTC. It encodes CASDETGEGGYTF.

This clonotype was found a few times. The J gene is TRBJ2-2, the V gene TRBV12-3 or TRBV12-4, with unresolved D. The CDR3 loop spans 15 amino acids. With 5 bases removed from V and 4 bases from J, the gap between germline ends came to 14 bases. CDR3: CASSTWTGGTGELFF. The CDR3 nucleotides read TGTGCCAGCAGTACTTGGACGGGCGGCACCGGGGAGCTGTTTTTT.

The chain employs TRBV24-1 and TRBJ2-1; 10 bases map to TRBD2. Germline-derived CDR1 and CDR2 are KGHDR and SFDVKD. The CDR3 has 16 amino acids. The V segment lost 5 bases and the J segment 7 bases; nucleotides outside the gene matches: 10. Here the CDR3 DNA reads TGTGCCACCAGTGCTGCGAGGGGACTAGCGCGGAATGAGCAGTTCTTC. It yields the protein CATSAARGLARNEQFF.

This chain connects TRBV27 to TRBJ1-2, with 7 bases matching TRBD1. Germline trimming cut 5 bases from V and 5 bases from J; bases unmatched to any gene: 14. This CDR3 spans 16 amino acids. Germline CDR1 is MNHEY and CDR2 is SMNVEV (reference sequence). The CDR3 sequence: CASSPKGGGGYYGYTF. Written as DNA, the CDR3 is TGTGCCAGCAGTCCTAAGGGGGGAGGGGGCTATTATGGCTACACCTTC.